The 15 T cell receptor beta chains listed next were all sequenced from one sample in a study of T cell repertoires in cytomegalovirus infection. TCRdb re-analysed the reads in MiXCR, keeping a single row per CDR3 protein. In the table there are around 260,000 distinct CDR3 sequences, roughly 23% of which are singletons. Sequences were obtained from PBMCs. These receptors all stem from a human donor in good health (CMV status not recorded). Some clones in this sample may be carry-over from other donors' samples.

The chain combines TRBV6-2 or TRBV6-3 with TRBJ2-2; 8 positions agree with TRBD2. Germline CDR1 MNHEY, CDR2 SVGEGT. The CDR3 is 15 residues long. The V segment lost 8 bases and the J segment 1 base; nucleotides outside the gene matches: 6. DNA of the CDR3: TGTGCCAGCCGATATAGCGGGGAGAACACCGGGGAGCTGTTTTTT. Residues: CASRYSGENTGELFF.

This clonotype has a handful of counts. The chain recombines TRBV20-1 with TRBJ1-5; 11 bases agree with TRBD1. Looked up from germline, CDR1 is DFQATT and CDR2 is SNEGSKA (reference sequence). Trimming cost V 3 bases and J 7 bases; bases outside gene matches: 8. This CDR3 comprises 15 residues. CDR3 protein: CSARGWTGGEQPQHF. CDR3 sequence (DNA): TGCAGTGCTAGGGGTTGGACAGGGGGCGAACAGCCCCAGCATTTT.

This clonotype has only a few counts. CDR3 sequence (DNA): TGTGCCAGCAGTCAAATCCGGGGGCGGTACAATGAGCAGTTCTTC. This gives the protein CASSQIRGRYNEQFF. V is TRBV11-2 and J is TRBJ2-1, with D possibly called TRBD1 or TRBD2 (6 bases each). Germline lookup yields CDR1 SGHAT and CDR2 FQNNGV. This CDR3 region has 15 residues. Trimming removed 6 bases from V and 4 bases from J, with 16 bases in between.

The chain has TRBV7-7 and TRBJ2-2, with D maybe TRBD2 (6 bases). Germline V gene sequence: CDR1 SSHAT, CDR2 FNYEAQ (reference sequence). With 4 bases removed from V and 7 bases from J, the gap between germline ends came to 13 bases. The CDR3 totals 14 residues. CDR3 amino acids: CASSSAGYGGELFF. The CDR3 DNA reads as TGTGCCAGCAGCTCCGCGGGGTACGGCGGGGAGCTGTTTTTT.

This clonotype was seen a few times. This chain links TRBV20-1 with TRBJ2-7, with D perhaps matching TRBD1 or TRBD2 (6 bases each). The CDR3 loop spans 13 amino acids. Looked up from germline, CDR1 is DFQATT and CDR2 is SNEGSKA (reference sequence). Trimming stripped 5 bases from V and 5 bases from J, with 16 bases between. This CDR3 reads CSALLQGRNEQYF. CDR3 coding DNA: TGCAGTGCTCTACTGCAGGGGAGGAACGAGCAGTACTTC.

This clonotype was seen a handful of times. The chain uses TRBV12-3 or TRBV12-4 and TRBJ1-5; 7 nucleotides match TRBD1. This CDR3 is 16 amino acids long. J was trimmed by 3 bases and V by 4 bases; bases with no gene match: 9. CDR3 sequence reads: CASSSGTAGLNQPQHF. DNA for the CDR3: TGTGCCAGCAGTTCCGGGACAGCTGGACTCAATCAGCCCCAGCATTTT.

This sequence joins TRBV7-2 and TRBJ2-3; the match to TRBD2 covers 7 bases. There are 15 residues in the CDR3. The J segment lost 6 bases and the V segment lost 7 bases, leaving 13 bases of the junction unmatched. Germline CDR1 is SGHTA and CDR2 is FQGNSA. This chain's CDR3 is CASNARVGGRDTQYF. The DNA of the CDR3 is TGTGCCAGCAACGCCCGGGTGGGGGGGAGGGATACGCAGTATTTT.

The chain links TRBV27 to TRBJ2-6, with TRBD1 identical over 7 bases. Germline V gene lookup returns CDR1 MNHEY and CDR2 SMNVEV (reference sequence). V shed 10 bases and J 0 bases; nucleotides not matched to a gene: 6. This CDR3 comprises 15 residues. The CDR3 DNA sequence: TGTGCCACAAGGACAGGACACTCTGGGGCCAACGTCCTGACTTTC. Its protein is CATRTGHSGANVLTF.

The chain is built from TRBV9 and TRBJ2-5, with D unresolved. V shed 7 bases and J shed 8 bases, with 18 bases lying between them. The V gene's germline CDR1 is SGDLS and CDR2 YYNGEE. CDR3 length equals 13 residues. The CDR3 nucleotides are TGTGCCAGCGGGGTAGATGTTACCGGAACCCAGTACTTC. This codes for CASGVDVTGTQYF.

This clonotype showed up just once. This rearrangement joins TRBV7-4 to TRBJ2-7, with 10 bases matching TRBD1. Germline CDR1 reads SGHVT; CDR2 reads SQSDAQ. The CDR3 has 13 amino acids. The V gene end was trimmed by 3 bases and the J gene end by 7 bases; junction bases not matched to a gene: 3. The CDR3 protein is CASSFLGQGEQYF. Here the CDR3 DNA reads TGTGCCAGCAGCTTCCTGGGACAGGGGGAGCAGTACTTC.

In regard to this clonotype: Since a much larger clone is just one base distant, this may be a read error. The chain employs TRBV7-3 and TRBJ2-6, with unresolved D. The CDR3 is 17 amino acids. Germline CDR1 SGHTA, CDR2 FQGTGA. V was cut by 1 base and J by 2 bases, with 12 bases left in between. This chain's CDR3 is CASSLMPVSTGANVLTF. The CDR3 DNA reads as TGTGCCAGCAGCTTAATGCCGGTCAGCACTGGGGCCAACGTCCTGACTTTC.

The rearrangement uses TRBV7-2 and TRBJ1-4; D call uncertain. The CDR3 runs 15 residues. The germline V gene encodes CDR1 SGHTA and CDR2 FQGNSA. V lost 6 bases, J lost 5 bases, and 16 bases lay in between. For the CDR3, the DNA is TGTGCCAGCAGAAGCTGGACGGAATCGAATGAAAAACTGTTTTTT. This translates into CASRSWTESNEKLFF.

This clonotype was seen a few times. The V call is TRBV7-9, the J call TRBJ2-1; D is ambiguous. The CDR3 contains 13 residues. Germline loops: CDR1 SEHNR, CDR2 FQNEAQ (reference sequence). V lost 4 bases and J 6 bases, leaving 10 bases between the germline ends. The CDR3 DNA reads as TGTGCCAGCAGCTCCCCCTCTAGCAATGAGCAGTTCTTC. Residues: CASSSPSSNEQFF. Full variable domain (rest looked up from reference TRBV7-9 and TRBJ2-1): DTGVSQNPRHKITKRGQNVTFRCDPISEHNRLYWYRQTLGQGPEFLTYFQNEAQLEKSRLLSDRFSAERPKGSFSTLEIQRTEQGDSAMYLCASSSPSSNEQFFGPGTRLTVL.

J is TRBJ2-2 and V is TRBV28, with 12 bases matching TRBD1. CDR1 and CDR2 (germline): MDHEN, SYDVKM. Trimming at V came to 6 bases and at J to 6 bases, leaving 2 bases not matched to a gene. The CDR3 runs to 14 residues. For the CDR3, the DNA is TGTGCCAGCAGGGGGACAGGGGGCCCCGGGGAGCTGTTTTTT. This codes for CASRGTGGPGELFF.

The genes are TRBV6-4 and TRBJ2-6, with D tentatively TRBD2 (5 bases). Germline V CDR1 and CDR2: MRHNA, SNTAGT. This CDR3 is 15 amino acids long. V was trimmed by 3 bases and J by 0 bases, leaving 6 bases between them. CDR3 sequence: CASSEDFSGANVLTF. The CDR3 DNA is TGTGCCAGCAGTGAGGACTTCTCTGGGGCCAACGTCCTGACTTTC.